These 18 T cell receptor beta chains originate from one sample sequenced in a study of OX40 agonist ivuxolimab in advanced cancers. Profiled with immunoSEQ multiplex PCR; TCRdb holds only in-frame clones, not every one. The data show roughly 100,000 clones, roughly 88% seen once. Material: CD4+ or CD8+ T cells sorted from blood, obtained in a trial of the OX40 agonist ivuxolimab. These receptors were collected from an adult with an advanced solid tumor such as melanoma, head and neck, liver or kidney cancer.

The CDR3 reads CASSITGGTEAFF. The DNA of the CDR3 is TGTGCCAGTAGTATAACGGGGGGCACTGAAGCTTTCTTT. The V call is TRBV19, the J call TRBJ1-1; tentatively, D is TRBD1 (5 bases). This CDR3 has 13 residues. Germline V gene sequence: CDR1 LNHDA, CDR2 SQIVND (reference sequence). Deletions cut 2 bases from V and 4 bases from J, with 8 bases between.

The V call is TRBV29-1, the J call TRBJ2-7; 8 nucleotides align to TRBD1. Germline loops: CDR1 SQVTM, CDR2 ANQGSEA. The CDR3 runs to 14 residues. With 7 bases clipped from V and 1 base from J, the junction kept 9 bases outside the gene matches. The CDR3 loop reads CSAAGQGYSYEQYF. Written as DNA, the CDR3 is TGCAGCGCCGCCGGACAGGGCTATTCCTACGAGCAGTACTTC.

The chain uses TRBV9 and TRBJ2-5; D is ambiguous. CDR3 length: 18 amino acids. CDR1 is SGDLS, CDR2 YYNGEE, per germline. Trimming left V 0 bases short and J 1 base short, with 19 bases between. The CDR3 coding sequence is TGTGCCAGCAGCGTAGGTCGGGCGTATAGCTTGGCCCAAGAGACCCAGTACTTC. This encodes CASSVGRAYSLAQETQYF.

The chain has TRBV11-2 and TRBJ2-1; D call uncertain. The CDR3 spans 13 residues. Germline V gene sequence: CDR1 SGHAT, CDR2 FQNNGV. The V end lost 0 bases, the J end lost 7 bases, and 7 bases lay between the germline ends. In DNA, the CDR3 is TGTGCCAGCAGCTTAGATCTCGATAATGAGCAGTTCTTC. Amino acids: CASSLDLDNEQFF.

The CDR3 here is CASSLLNTGDGEQYF. The CDR3 DNA sequence: TGTGCCAGCAGCTTACTAAACACAGGGGACGGGGAGCAGTACTTC. The chain is built from TRBV7-9 and TRBJ2-7; TRBD1 matches at 7 bases. Germline trimming cut 2 bases from V and 7 bases from J; bases unmatched to any gene: 11. The CDR3 sequence is 15 residues long. Per germline, CDR1 SEHNR and CDR2 FQNEAQ (reference sequence).

This chain connects TRBV5-1 to TRBJ2-2; 9 bases align to TRBD2. The CDR3 spans 16 residues. Germline V gives CDR1 SGHRS, CDR2 YFSETQ. V was pared by 3 bases and J by 4 bases, with 7 bases of the junction left unmatched. CDR3 loop: CASSSRLAAFTGELFF. The CDR3 DNA follows: TGCGCCAGCAGCTCAAGACTAGCGGCCTTCACCGGGGAGCTGTTTTTT. The full variable domain, rest sourced from reference TRBV5-1 and TRBJ2-2, is KAGVTQTPRYLIKTRGQQVTLSCSPISGHRSVSWYQQTPGQGLQFLFEYFSETQRNKGNFPGRFSGRQFSNSRSEMNVSTLELGDSALYLCASSSRLAAFTGELFFGEGSRLTVL.

This chain uses TRBV6-5 with TRBJ1-4; 7 nucleotides match TRBD1. CDR1 and CDR2 from the germline V gene are MNHEY and SVGAGI. The CDR3 covers 14 residues. V trimming: 6 bases; J trimming: 4 bases; junction bases outside the gene matches: 5. This CDR3 reads CASRRDRSNEKLFF. The CDR3 DNA reads TGTGCCAGCAGGCGGGACAGAAGTAATGAAAAACTGTTTTTT.

The rearrangement uses TRBV19 and TRBJ1-2; 8 bases map to TRBD1. There are 13 residues in the CDR3. CDR1 is LNHDA, CDR2 SQIVND, per germline (reference sequence). J lost 7 bases, V lost 6 bases, and 7 bases had no gene match. The CDR3 bases are TGTGCCAGTAGGGACAGGGAGGTGTCTGGCTACACCTTC. Translating gives CASRDREVSGYTF.

CDR3 protein: CASSLEPGLAGVKDEQFF. CDR3 sequence (DNA): TGTGCCAGCAGCTTAGAGCCGGGACTAGCGGGAGTGAAGGATGAGCAGTTCTTC. The V call is TRBV11-3, the J call TRBJ2-1; 14 nucleotides match TRBD2. The CDR3 has 18 residues. V lost 0 bases and J lost 8; bases outside the gene matches: 9. Looked up from germline, CDR1 is SGHNT and CDR2 is YENEEA.

The chain has TRBV11-2 and TRBJ2-6, with D uncertain. CDR1 SGHAT and CDR2 FQNNGV come from the germline V gene. Between the trimmed V and J ends, which lost 1 base and 0 bases, there was a span of 13 bases. The CDR3 covers 18 residues. The CDR3 is CASSLVLSWSSGANVLTF. The CDR3 nucleotides read TGTGCCAGCAGCTTAGTCCTGTCATGGAGCTCTGGGGCCAACGTCCTGACTTTC.

The chain couples TRBV5-1 to TRBJ2-3; 9 bases map to TRBD1. V shed 6 bases and J 1 base; nucleotides not matched to a gene: 6. This CDR3 comprises 15 residues. Germline V gene sequence: CDR1 SGHRS, CDR2 YFSETQ. The CDR3 nucleotides read TGCGCCAGCACCACGAGGACAGGGGGCACAGATACGCAGTATTTT. Translating it yields CASTTRTGGTDTQYF.

This rearrangement joins TRBV5-1 to TRBJ2-4, with 9 bases lining up with TRBD2. The CDR3 has 15 residues. The germline CDR1 and CDR2 sequences are SGHRS and YFSETQ. The J segment lost 7 bases and the V segment lost 0 bases, leaving 5 bases of the junction unmatched. The CDR3 DNA reads TGCGCCAGCAGCTTGGGCGGGAGGGGAATGAACATTCAGTACTTC. Its protein is CASSLGGRGMNIQYF. Complete variable domain (other parts from reference TRBV5-1 and TRBJ2-4): KAGVTQTPRYLIKTRGQQVTLSCSPISGHRSVSWYQQTPGQGLQFLFEYFSETQRNKGNFPGRFSGRQFSNSRSEMNVSTLELGDSALYLCASSLGGRGMNIQYFGAGTRLSVL.

The chain joins TRBV19 to TRBJ2-7, with D possibly TRBD2 on 7 matching bases. CDR1 and CDR2 (germline): LNHDA, SQIVND (reference sequence). Trimming removed 5 bases at V and 3 bases at J, with 17 bases between. The CDR3 is made up of 15 amino acids. CDR3 DNA: TGTGCCAGTAGTCCTGGGGGCGGGAGAGGCTACGAGCAGTACTTC. This gives the protein CASSPGGGRGYEQYF.

This rearrangement joins TRBV7-2 to TRBJ1-4, with TRBD1 as a possible D gene (6 bases). Deletions cut 2 bases from V and 8 bases from J, with 18 bases between. The CDR3 has 16 residues. Germline CDR1 and CDR2: SGHTA and FQGNSA. The CDR3 region is CASSLTAPGQGEKLFF. CDR3 nucleotide sequence: TGTGCCAGCAGCTTAACTGCCCCCGGGCAGGGGGAAAAACTGTTTTTT.

V and J are TRBV5-4 and TRBJ2-7, with 7 bases lining up with TRBD2. The CDR3 contains 15 residues. The trim removed 1 base at V and 5 bases at J, leaving 9 bases unmatched. In germline, CDR1 is SGHNT, CDR2 YYREEE (reference sequence). The DNA of the CDR3 is TGTGCCAGCAGCTTGCTCGGCGGGAGAGCCGACGAGCAGTACTTC. This gives the protein CASSLLGGRADEQYF.

The chain employs TRBV15 and TRBJ2-5; D gene uncertain. Trimming removed 1 base from V and 5 bases from J, with 17 bases in between. The CDR3 is made up of 16 amino acids. Germline loops: CDR1 LNHNV, CDR2 YYDKDF (reference sequence). CDR3 residues: CATSRARSPLSETQYF. The CDR3 DNA reads TGTGCCACCAGCAGAGCCCGGTCCCCCCTGTCCGAGACCCAGTACTTC.

The chain links TRBV28 to TRBJ1-4; D is possibly TRBD1 (6 bases). The CDR3 contains 14 residues. Germline CDR1 and CDR2: MDHEN and SYDVKM. The V end was cut by 6 bases, the J end by 8 bases, with 16 bases between. The CDR3 region has the DNA TGTGCCAGCAGCCCATCAGGGGTTACCGAAAAACTGTTTTTT. It specifies CASSPSGVTEKLFF.

The DNA for the CDR3 is TGTGCCAGTAGTACAGAGGGGGGGACGGCTTTCTTT. Translated, it gives CASSTEGGTAFF. This chain uses TRBV19 with TRBJ1-1; maybe TRBD1 (6 bases). Germline-derived CDR1 and CDR2 are LNHDA and SQIVND (reference sequence). This CDR3 is built from 12 residues. V lost 4 bases to trimming and J lost 11 bases, with 14 bases between them.